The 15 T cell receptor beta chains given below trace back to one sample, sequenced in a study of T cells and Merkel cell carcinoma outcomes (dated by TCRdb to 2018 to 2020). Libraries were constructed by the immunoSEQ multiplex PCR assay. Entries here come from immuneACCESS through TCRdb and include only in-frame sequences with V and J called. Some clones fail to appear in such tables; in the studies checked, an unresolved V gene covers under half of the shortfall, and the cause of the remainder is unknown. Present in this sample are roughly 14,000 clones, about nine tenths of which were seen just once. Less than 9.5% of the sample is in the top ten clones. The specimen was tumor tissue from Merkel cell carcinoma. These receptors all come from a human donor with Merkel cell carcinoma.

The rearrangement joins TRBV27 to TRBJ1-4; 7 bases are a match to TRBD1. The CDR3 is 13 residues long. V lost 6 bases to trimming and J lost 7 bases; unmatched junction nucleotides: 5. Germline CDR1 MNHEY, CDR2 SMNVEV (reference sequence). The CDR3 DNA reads TGTGCCAGCAGCAGACAGGGAGTTGAAAAACTGTTTTTT. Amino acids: CASSRQGVEKLFF.

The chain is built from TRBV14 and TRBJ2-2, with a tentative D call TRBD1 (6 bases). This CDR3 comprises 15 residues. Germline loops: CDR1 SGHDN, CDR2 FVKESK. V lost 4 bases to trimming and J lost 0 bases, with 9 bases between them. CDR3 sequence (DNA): TGTGCCAGCAGCCCCCGGACAGCGAACACCGGGGAGCTGTTTTTT. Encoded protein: CASSPRTANTGELFF. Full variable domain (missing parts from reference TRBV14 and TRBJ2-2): EAGVTQFPSHSVIEKGQTVTLRCDPISGHDNLYWYRRVMGKEIKFLLHFVKESKQDESGMPNNRFLAERTGGTYSTLKVQPAELEDSGVYFCASSPRTANTGELFFGEGSRLTVL.

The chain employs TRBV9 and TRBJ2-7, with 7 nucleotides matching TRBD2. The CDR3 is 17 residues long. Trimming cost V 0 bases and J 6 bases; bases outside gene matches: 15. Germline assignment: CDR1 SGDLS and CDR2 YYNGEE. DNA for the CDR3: TGTGCCAGCAGCGTAGATGGGTCCGCGGGAGCTCGGGTCGAGCAGTACTTC. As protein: CASSVDGSAGARVEQYF.

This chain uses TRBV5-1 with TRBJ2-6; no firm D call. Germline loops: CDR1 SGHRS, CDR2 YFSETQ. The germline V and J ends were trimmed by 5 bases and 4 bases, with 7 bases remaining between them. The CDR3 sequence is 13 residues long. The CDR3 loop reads CASSSDGANVLTF. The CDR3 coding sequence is TGCGCCAGCAGTTCGGACGGGGCCAACGTCCTGACTTTC.

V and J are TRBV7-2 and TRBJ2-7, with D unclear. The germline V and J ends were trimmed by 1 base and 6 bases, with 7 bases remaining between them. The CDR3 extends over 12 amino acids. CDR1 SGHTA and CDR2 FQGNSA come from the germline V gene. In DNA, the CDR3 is TGTGCCAGCAGCTTAGAGTGGGCCGAGCAGTACTTC. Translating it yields CASSLEWAEQYF.

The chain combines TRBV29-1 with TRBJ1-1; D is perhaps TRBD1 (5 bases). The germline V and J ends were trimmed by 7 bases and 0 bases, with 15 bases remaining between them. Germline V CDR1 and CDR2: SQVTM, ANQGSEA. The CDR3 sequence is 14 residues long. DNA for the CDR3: TGCAGCGGAAGAGATGGGGGAATGAACACTGAAGCTTTCTTT. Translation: CSGRDGGMNTEAFF.

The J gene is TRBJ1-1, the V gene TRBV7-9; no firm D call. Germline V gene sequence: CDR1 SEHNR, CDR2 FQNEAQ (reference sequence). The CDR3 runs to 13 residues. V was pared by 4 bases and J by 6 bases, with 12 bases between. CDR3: CASSWDGNAEAFF. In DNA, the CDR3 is TGTGCCAGCAGCTGGGATGGCAACGCTGAAGCTTTCTTT.

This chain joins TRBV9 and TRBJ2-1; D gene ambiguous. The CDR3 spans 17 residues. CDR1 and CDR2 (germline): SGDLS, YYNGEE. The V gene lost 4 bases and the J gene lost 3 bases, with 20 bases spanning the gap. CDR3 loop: CASSPRSGGGGYNEQFF. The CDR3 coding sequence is TGTGCCAGCAGCCCAAGGTCGGGCGGCGGTGGCTACAATGAGCAGTTCTTC.

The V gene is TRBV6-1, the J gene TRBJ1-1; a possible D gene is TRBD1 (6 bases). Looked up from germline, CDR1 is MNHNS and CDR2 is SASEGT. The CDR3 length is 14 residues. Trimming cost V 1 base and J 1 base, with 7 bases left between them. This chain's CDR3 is CASSEGGGNTEAFF. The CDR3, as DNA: TGTGCCAGCAGTGAAGGAGGGGGGAACACTGAAGCTTTCTTT.

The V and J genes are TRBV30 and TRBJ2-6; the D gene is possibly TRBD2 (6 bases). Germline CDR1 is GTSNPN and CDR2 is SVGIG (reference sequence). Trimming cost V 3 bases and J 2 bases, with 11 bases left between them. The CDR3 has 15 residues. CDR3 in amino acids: CAWSVGGAGANVLTF. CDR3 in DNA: TGTGCCTGGAGCGTCGGAGGGGCTGGGGCCAACGTCCTGACTTTC.

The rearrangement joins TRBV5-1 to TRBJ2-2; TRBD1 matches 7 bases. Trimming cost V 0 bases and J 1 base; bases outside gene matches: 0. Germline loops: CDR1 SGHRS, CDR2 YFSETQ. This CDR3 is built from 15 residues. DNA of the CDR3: TGCGCCAGCAGCTTGGACAGGGGGAACACCGGGGAGCTGTTTTTT. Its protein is CASSLDRGNTGELFF.

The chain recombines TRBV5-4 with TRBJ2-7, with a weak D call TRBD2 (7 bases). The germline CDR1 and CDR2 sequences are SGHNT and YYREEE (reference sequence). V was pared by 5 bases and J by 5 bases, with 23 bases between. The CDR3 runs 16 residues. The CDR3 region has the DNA TGTGCCAGCAGAAAGGGGGGGGGCGCGAACTTCCACGAGCAGTACTTC. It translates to CASRKGGGANFHEQYF.

The CDR3 nucleotides read TGTGCCAGCTCACCACCTGTTTGGGTTTTTAACTATGGCTACACCTTC. Translating it yields CASSPPVWVFNYGYTF. The V and J genes are TRBV18 and TRBJ1-2; D is unresolved. V shed 0 bases and J shed 1 base, with 12 bases lying between them. Germline values: CDR1 KGHSH, CDR2 LQKENI. The CDR3 runs to 16 residues.

The CDR3 DNA follows: TGTGCCAGCAGTAAACAGGGGGCTCAGGAAAAACTGTTTTTT. Protein product: CASSKQGAQEKLFF. The chain couples TRBV6-5 to TRBJ1-4; 9 bases match TRBD1. V was clipped by 5 bases and J by 8 bases; unmatched bases: 6. Germline CDR1 is MNHEY and CDR2 is SVGAGI. The length of the CDR3 is 14 residues.

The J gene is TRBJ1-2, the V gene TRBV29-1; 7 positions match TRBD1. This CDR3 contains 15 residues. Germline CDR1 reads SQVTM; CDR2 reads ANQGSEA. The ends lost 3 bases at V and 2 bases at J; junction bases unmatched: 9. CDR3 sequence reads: CSVERGQGGNYGYTF. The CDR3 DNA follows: TGCAGCGTTGAGCGGGGCCAGGGGGGGAACTATGGCTACACCTTC.